The clone carrying this TCR beta chain came up once. The antigen remains undetermined. Sequenced by immunoSEQ multiplex PCR; TCRdb stores in-frame clones only, minus some. Of 140,000 to 150,000 clones in the sample, 91% were seen once. The sample originates from a study of cytomegalovirus exposure and HLA in healthy donors. The CDR3 extends over 14 amino acids. Trimming cost V 8 bases and J 6 bases; bases outside gene matches: 8. Germline V lookup: CDR1 SEHNR, CDR2 FQNEAQ (reference sequence). Study-wide results and limits: A classifier reportedly called cytomegalovirus status with high sensitivity and specificity.

The sequenced sample was PBMCs. This TCR was sampled from a young man in good health and CMV-seronegative. This sequence joins TRBV7-9 and TRBJ2-3; 10 nucleotides align to TRBD1. The CDR3 loop is CASLRDRGEDTQYF. The DNA for the CDR3 is TGTGCCAGCCTGAGGGACAGGGGAGAGGATACGCAGTATTTT.